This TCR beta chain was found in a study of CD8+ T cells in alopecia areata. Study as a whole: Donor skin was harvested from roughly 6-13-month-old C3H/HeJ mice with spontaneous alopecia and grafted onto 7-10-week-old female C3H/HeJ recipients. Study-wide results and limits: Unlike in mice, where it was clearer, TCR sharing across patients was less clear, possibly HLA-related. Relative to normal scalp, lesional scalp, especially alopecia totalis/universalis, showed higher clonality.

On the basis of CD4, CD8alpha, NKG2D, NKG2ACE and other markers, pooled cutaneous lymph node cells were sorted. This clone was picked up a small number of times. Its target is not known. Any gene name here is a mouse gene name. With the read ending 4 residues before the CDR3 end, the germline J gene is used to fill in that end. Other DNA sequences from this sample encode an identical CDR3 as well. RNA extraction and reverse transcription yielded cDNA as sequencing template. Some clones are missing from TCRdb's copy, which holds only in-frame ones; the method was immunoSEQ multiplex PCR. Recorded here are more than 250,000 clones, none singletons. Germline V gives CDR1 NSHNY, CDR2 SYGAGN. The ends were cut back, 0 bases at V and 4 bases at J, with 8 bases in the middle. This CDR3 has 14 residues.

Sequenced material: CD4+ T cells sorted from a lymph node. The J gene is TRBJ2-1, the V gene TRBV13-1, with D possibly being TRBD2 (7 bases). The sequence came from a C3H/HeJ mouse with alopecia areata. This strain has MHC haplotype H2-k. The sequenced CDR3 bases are TGTGCCAGCAGTGATGAGGGGGGGTATGCT. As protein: CASSDEGGYA. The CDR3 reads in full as CASSDEGGYAEQFF.